What follows are 31 T cell receptor beta chains derived from one specimen sequenced in a study of T cell responses to AZD1222 COVID-19 vaccine. TCRdb keeps only in-frame clones here, not all; method: immunoSEQ multiplex PCR. The repertoire holds over 100,000 clones, with 75% to 95% as singletons. The starting material was peripheral blood, obtained on day 0 of AZD1222 vaccination. These TCRs come from an adult in good health.

The rearrangement links TRBV28 to TRBJ1-1, with 9 bases lining up with TRBD1. This CDR3 contains 15 residues. The junction had 8 bases not matched to a gene; V was cut back by 5 bases and J by 4 bases. Germline V gene sequence: CDR1 MDHEN, CDR2 SYDVKM. CDR3 nucleotides: TGTGCCAGCAGTACATCACAGGGGGCGGTCACTGAAGCTTTCTTT. Protein: CASSTSQGAVTEAFF.

The J gene is TRBJ1-6, the V gene TRBV20-1; TRBD1 matches at 8 bases. The germline V gene has CDR1 DFQATT and CDR2 SNEGSKA (reference sequence). Trimming removed 3 bases from V and 6 bases from J; junction bases left unmatched: 10. The CDR3 runs 16 residues. The CDR3 sequence: CSASRQGPQRNSPLHF. The CDR3 nucleotides read TGCAGTGCTAGTCGACAGGGGCCCCAGCGTAATTCACCCCTCCACTTT.

This clone was recorded only once. This chain uses TRBV2 with TRBJ1-1, with a tentative D call TRBD1 (5 bases). The V gene's germline CDR1 is SNHLY and CDR2 FYNNEI. CDR3 length: 16 amino acids. Trimming pared 0 bases from V and 5 bases from J, leaving 16 bases between. CDR3 residues: CASSEARLGGRTEAFF. The DNA of the CDR3 is TGTGCCAGCAGTGAAGCGCGGCTTGGGGGACGGACTGAAGCTTTCTTT. Looking up the rest from reference TRBV2 and TRBJ1-1 gives the full variable domain: EPEVTQTPSHQVTQMGQEVILRCVPISNHLYFYWYRQILGQKVEFLVSFYNNEISEKSEIFDDQFSVERPDGSNFTLKIRSTKLEDSAMYFCASSEARLGGRTEAFFGQGTRLTVV.

The chain recombines TRBV7-2 with TRBJ2-7; D may correspond to TRBD1 or TRBD2 (7 bases each). The CDR3 runs to 14 residues. Trimming cost V 1 base and J 4 bases, with 11 bases left between them. In germline, CDR1 is SGHTA, CDR2 FQGNSA. The CDR3 protein is CASSLGQGGYEQYF. Here the CDR3 DNA reads TGTGCCAGCAGCTTAGGGCAGGGGGGGTACGAGCAGTACTTC.

The chain joins TRBV9 to TRBJ1-1; D is possibly TRBD1 (5 bases). From germline, CDR1 is SGDLS and CDR2 YYNGEE. The CDR3 has 15 amino acids. V lost 0 bases and J 0 bases, leaving 9 bases between the germline ends. CDR3 coding DNA: TGTGCCAGCAGCGTAGCGGCAGGGTTGAACACTGAAGCTTTCTTT. Protein sequence: CASSVAAGLNTEAFF.

The V and J genes are TRBV6-5 and TRBJ1-1; 9 nucleotides align to TRBD1. The trim removed 7 bases at V and 4 bases at J, leaving 7 bases unmatched. The V gene's germline CDR1 is MNHEY and CDR2 SVGAGI. CDR3 length: 14 residues. The CDR3 nucleotides read TGTGCCAGCATGGGGACAGGGACACGCACTGAAGCTTTCTTT. Its translation: CASMGTGTRTEAFF.

This sequence joins TRBV9 and TRBJ2-5, with 9 nucleotides matching TRBD1. Germline values: CDR1 SGDLS, CDR2 YYNGEE. Germline trimming cut 0 bases from V and 3 bases from J; bases unmatched to any gene: 3. The CDR3 totals 15 residues. DNA for the CDR3: TGTGCCAGCAGCGTAGCAGACAGGGGGGAAGAGACCCAGTACTTC. Translating it yields CASSVADRGEETQYF. Combining the CDR3 with reference TRBV9 and TRBJ2-5 gives the whole variable domain DSGVTQTPKHLITATGQRVTLRCSPRSGDLSVYWYQQSLDQGLQFLIQYYNGEERAKGNILERFSAQQFPDLHSELNLSSLELGDSALYFCASSVADRGEETQYFGPGTRLLVL.

V usage is TRBV6-5 and J usage is TRBJ1-1; TRBD1 matches 8 bases. CDR3 length: 15 residues. V shed 0 bases, J shed 2 bases, and the junction held 2 bases outside the gene matches. Per germline, CDR1 MNHEY and CDR2 SVGAGI. Here the CDR3 reads CASSYSGTGNTEAFF. In nucleotides, the CDR3 is TGTGCCAGCAGTTACTCGGGGACAGGAAACACTGAAGCTTTCTTT.

The CDR3 region has the DNA TGTGCCAGCAGACCGACAGGGGGCGCGGGCCATGGCTACACCTTC. This encodes CASRPTGGAGHGYTF. The chain has TRBV21-1 and TRBJ1-2; the DNA was not compared with TRBD1, the D call given in the table. TRBV21-1 is noted as a pseudogene. The CDR3 length is 15 residues.

CDR3 in DNA: TGTGCCAGCAGCCCTCGGGGGGACAGGGTCACCGGGGAGCTGTTTTTT. Translated: CASSPRGDRVTGELFF. The rearrangement joins TRBV7-9 to TRBJ2-2; 9 nucleotides line up with TRBD1. There are 16 residues in the CDR3. Germline V gives CDR1 SEHNR, CDR2 FQNEAQ (reference sequence). V shed 5 bases and J 4 bases; nucleotides not matched to a gene: 8.

The chain combines TRBV9 with TRBJ2-5; possible D gene TRBD2, 6 bases. Germline lookup yields CDR1 SGDLS and CDR2 YYNGEE. The CDR3 runs 14 residues. V gave up 4 bases and J gave up 1 base, with 11 bases separating them. The CDR3, as DNA: TGTGCCAGCAGCTCCCGCGGGGCCCAAGAGACCCAGTACTTC. It yields the protein CASSSRGAQETQYF.

V gene TRBV6-4 combines with J gene TRBJ1-5; the D is unclear. Trimming cost V 0 bases and J 6 bases, with 3 bases left between them. From germline, CDR1 is MRHNA and CDR2 SNTAGT. The CDR3 has 12 amino acids. The CDR3 reads CASSDSSQPQHF. Written as DNA, the CDR3 is TGTGCCAGCAGTGACTCGAGTCAGCCCCAGCATTTT.

This clone has a handful of counts. The rearrangement links TRBV11-2 to TRBJ2-1; D uncertain. Germline assignment: CDR1 SGHAT and CDR2 FQNNGV. Trimming removed 2 bases at V and 7 bases at J, with 6 bases between. The CDR3 has 12 residues. The CDR3 DNA follows: TGTGCCAGCAGCTTATACCGAAATGAGCAGTTCTTC. Translating gives CASSLYRNEQFF.

V is TRBV18 and J is TRBJ1-2; D ambiguous. CDR1 is KGHSH and CDR2 is LQKENI in the germline V gene. This CDR3 has 12 amino acids. V was trimmed by 2 bases and J by 8 bases, leaving 9 bases between them. Here the CDR3 reads CASSPESRGYTF. CDR3 DNA: TGTGCCAGCTCACCAGAGTCCCGGGGCTACACCTTC.

The chain links TRBV15 to TRBJ2-3; no clear D gene. The V end lost 2 bases, the J end lost 5 bases, and 2 bases lay between the germline ends. The CDR3 extends over 11 amino acids. Germline CDR1 LNHNV, CDR2 YYDKDF (reference sequence). Written as DNA, the CDR3 is TGTGCCACCAGCAGACGAGATACGCAGTATTTT. Amino acids: CATSRRDTQYF.

The chain employs TRBV6-2 or TRBV6-3 and TRBJ2-2; D call uncertain. This CDR3 is 13 amino acids long. The V gene's germline CDR1 is MNHEY and CDR2 SVGEGT. The ends were cut back, 3 bases at V and 3 bases at J, with 5 bases in the middle. The DNA for the CDR3 is TGTGCCAGCAGTTATCGTGACACCGGGGAGCTGTTTTTT. Translated: CASSYRDTGELFF.

As concerns this clone: Other DNA variants within this sample encode the same CDR3. The chain joins TRBV7-9 to TRBJ1-4; D is unclear. CDR3 size: 13 residues. Germline V gene sequence: CDR1 SEHNR, CDR2 FQNEAQ (reference sequence). V was trimmed by 1 base and J by 5 bases, leaving 5 bases between them. CDR3: CASSLVGNEKLFF. In DNA, the CDR3 is TGTGCCAGCAGCTTAGTCGGAAATGAAAAACTGTTTTTT. Full variable domain (rest looked up from reference TRBV7-9 and TRBJ1-4): DTGVSQNPRHKITKRGQNVTFRCDPISEHNRLYWYRQTLGQGPEFLTYFQNEAQLEKSRLLSDRFSAERPKGSFSTLEIQRTEQGDSAMYLCASSLVGNEKLFFGSGTQLSVL.

The rearrangement joins TRBV6-2 or TRBV6-3 to TRBJ2-6; TRBD2 might be the D (6 bases). Trimming removed 1 base at V and 0 bases at J, with 13 bases between. Looked up from germline, CDR1 is MNHEY and CDR2 is SVGEGT. The CDR3 is 18 residues long. The chain's CDR3 is CASSYLEGKASGANVLTF. Here the CDR3 DNA reads TGTGCCAGCAGTTACTTGGAGGGCAAAGCCTCTGGGGCCAACGTCCTGACTTTC.

The chain is built from TRBV24-1 and TRBJ2-5, with TRBD1 as a possible D gene (6 bases). The CDR3 loop spans 19 amino acids. The ends were cut back, 3 bases at V and 3 bases at J, with 25 bases in the middle. CDR1 KGHDR and CDR2 SFDVKD come from the germline V gene. The CDR3 DNA is TGTGCCACCAGTGATCCGGGGAAGGTTAACAGGGTTGTGGAAGAGACCCAGTACTTC. Protein: CATSDPGKVNRVVEETQYF.

The chain combines TRBV11-2 with TRBJ2-5; 9 nucleotides agree with TRBD2. The CDR3 is 14 amino acids. J gave up 2 bases and V 4 bases, and 2 bases lay outside the gene matches. CDR1 is SGHAT, CDR2 FQNNGV, per germline. The DNA of the CDR3 is TGTGCCAGCAGCTCTAGCGGGGCGCAAGAGACCCAGTACTTC. Residues: CASSSSGAQETQYF. Full variable domain (outside the CDR3, taken from reference TRBV11-2 and TRBJ2-5): EAGVAQSPRYKIIEKRQSVAFWCNPISGHATLYWYQQILGQGPKLLIQFQNNGVVDDSQLPKDRFSAERLKGVDSTLKIQPAKLEDSAVYLCASSSSGAQETQYFGPGTRLLVL.

The rearrangement uses TRBV12-3 or TRBV12-4 and TRBJ1-4; D perhaps matches TRBD1 (5 bases). This CDR3 spans 13 amino acids. Trimming cost V 8 bases and J 3 bases, with 10 bases left between them. The CDR3 DNA is TGTGCCAGCGGAGACAGACCTAATGAAAAACTGTTTTTT. It is translated as CASGDRPNEKLFF.

The chain couples TRBV7-3 to TRBJ2-1; a possible D gene is TRBD2 (6 bases). This CDR3 is 14 amino acids long. Germline CDR1 reads SGHTA; CDR2 reads FQGTGA. The ends were cut back, 5 bases at V and 6 bases at J, with 14 bases in the middle. DNA of the CDR3: TGTGCCAGCAGCCCCCAGGGACTGACCAATGAGCAGTTCTTC. Translation: CASSPQGLTNEQFF.

V is TRBV6-1 and J is TRBJ2-2; D not resolved. Per the germline V gene, CDR1 is MNHNS and CDR2 is SASEGT. V was shortened by 1 base and J by 7 bases, with 7 bases between the two germline ends. This CDR3 spans 13 amino acids. The CDR3, as DNA: TGTGCCAGCAGTGAAGTGGGTCACGGGGAGCTGTTTTTT. This sequence encodes CASSEVGHGELFF.

The chain carries TRBV5-1 and TRBJ2-1; D may be TRBD1 (5 bases). CDR1 and CDR2 from the germline V gene are SGHRS and YFSETQ. The CDR3 is 13 amino acids. Trimming stripped 4 bases from V and 0 bases from J, with 5 bases between. The CDR3, as DNA: TGCGCCAGCAGCACAGGCTCCTACAATGAGCAGTTCTTC. Its translation: CASSTGSYNEQFF.

The V gene is TRBV5-4, the J gene TRBJ2-3; TRBD1 aligns across 9 bases. The CDR3 runs 16 residues. Unmatched junction bases numbered 5, after V lost 2 bases and J lost 1 base. CDR1 is SGHNT and CDR2 is YYREEE in the germline V gene (reference sequence). CDR3 nucleotides: TGTGCCAGCAGCTTAAGGACAGGGGAAGGCACAGATACGCAGTATTTT. It specifies CASSLRTGEGTDTQYF.

The V and J genes are TRBV10-3 and TRBJ2-7; 8 bases agree with TRBD1. With 4 bases clipped from V and 3 bases from J, the junction kept 8 bases outside the gene matches. In germline, CDR1 is ENHRY, CDR2 SYGVKD. The CDR3 sequence is 15 residues long. CDR3 DNA sequence: TGTGCCATCAGTGGCGGGCAGGGGGCAATCTACGAGCAGTACTTC. Protein product: CAISGGQGAIYEQYF.

The CDR3 sequence: CASSPRGNQPQHF. The CDR3 coding sequence is TGCGCCAGCAGCCCGAGGGGCAATCAGCCCCAGCATTTT. The chain carries TRBV5-1 and TRBJ1-5; D is ambiguous. The CDR3 loop spans 13 amino acids. With 4 bases removed from V and 2 bases from J, the gap between germline ends came to 7 bases. The germline CDR1 and CDR2 sequences are SGHRS and YFSETQ. Filled out from reference TRBV5-1 and TRBJ1-5, the complete variable domain reads KAGVTQTPRYLIKTRGQQVTLSCSPISGHRSVSWYQQTPGQGLQFLFEYFSETQRNKGNFPGRFSGRQFSNSRSEMNVSTLELGDSALYLCASSPRGNQPQHFGDGTRLSIL.

The chain employs TRBV4-2 and TRBJ2-7, with D hard to call. V was cut by 1 base and J by 0 bases, with 10 bases left in between. The CDR3 has 15 amino acids. Germline lookup yields CDR1 LGHNA and CDR2 YNFKEQ. As DNA, the CDR3 is TGTGCCAGCAGCCAAGGGATGGTGGGCTCCTACGAGCAGTACTTC. Its translation: CASSQGMVGSYEQYF.

The rearrangement joins TRBV29-1 to TRBJ2-5; 9 bases align to TRBD2. Unmatched junction bases numbered 16, after V lost 7 bases and J lost 7 bases. Germline values: CDR1 SQVTM, CDR2 ANQGSEA. This CDR3 is 15 amino acids long. CDR3: CSAGSLAGITGTQYF. The CDR3 region has the DNA TGCAGCGCCGGATCGCTAGCGGGGATTACCGGGACCCAGTACTTC.

The chain combines TRBV7-2 with TRBJ1-1; D not resolved. The V gene lost 1 base and the J gene lost 1 base, with 10 bases spanning the gap. From germline, CDR1 is SGHTA and CDR2 FQGNSA. The CDR3 runs to 15 residues. The CDR3 nucleotides are TGTGCCAGCAGCTTAGAGGGTCGGGCGAACACTGAAGCTTTCTTT. Translated: CASSLEGRANTEAFF.

The chain combines TRBV18 with TRBJ1-1; perhaps TRBD1 as D (5 bases). Germline CDR1 is KGHSH and CDR2 is LQKENI. Trimming left V 3 bases short and J 4 bases short, with 12 bases between. CDR3 length equals 14 residues. The CDR3 DNA follows: TGTGCCAGCTCACCCCTCCGGGGGAGCACTGAAGCTTTCTTT. Its translation: CASSPLRGSTEAFF.